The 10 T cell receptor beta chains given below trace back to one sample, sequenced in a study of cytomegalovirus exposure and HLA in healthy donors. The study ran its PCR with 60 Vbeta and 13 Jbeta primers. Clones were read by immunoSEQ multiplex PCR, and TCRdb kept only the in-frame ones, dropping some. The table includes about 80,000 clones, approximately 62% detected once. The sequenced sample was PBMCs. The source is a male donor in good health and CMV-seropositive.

The CDR3 loop reads CASSLSSWGGDRQPQHF. In DNA, the CDR3 is TGTGCCAGCAGTTTGTCGTCATGGGGGGGAGATAGACAGCCCCAGCATTTT. This sequence joins TRBV28 and TRBJ1-5; perhaps TRBD1 as D (5 bases). Germline V CDR1 and CDR2: MDHEN, SYDVKM. The CDR3 runs to 17 residues. V was clipped by 3 bases and J by 7 bases, with 22 bases between them.

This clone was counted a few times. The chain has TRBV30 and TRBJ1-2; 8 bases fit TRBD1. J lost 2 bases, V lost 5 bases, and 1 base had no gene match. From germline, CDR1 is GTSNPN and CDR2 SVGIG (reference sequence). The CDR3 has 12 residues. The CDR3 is CAWRTGNYGYTF. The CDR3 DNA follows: TGTGCCTGGCGGACAGGGAACTATGGCTACACCTTC.

As DNA, the CDR3 is TGTGCCAGCAGCCGCCTCGGAGGACTGTATATCTCCTACGAGCAGTACTTC. Its translation is CASSRLGGLYISYEQYF. The chain links TRBV7-3 to TRBJ2-7, with a possible D match to TRBD2 (5 bases). With 5 bases removed from V and 0 bases from J, the gap between germline ends came to 20 bases. Germline CDR1 SGHTA, CDR2 FQGTGA. The CDR3 is 17 residues long.

CDR3: CASSRGGDSTYEQYF. CDR3 DNA: TGTGCCAGCAGCCGGGGGGGGGACAGCACCTACGAGCAGTACTTC. The V gene is TRBV9, the J gene TRBJ2-7; D possibly corresponds to TRBD2 (8 bases). Germline V CDR1 and CDR2: SGDLS, YYNGEE. V was shortened by 4 bases and J by 2 bases, with 16 bases between the two germline ends. The CDR3 is made up of 15 amino acids.

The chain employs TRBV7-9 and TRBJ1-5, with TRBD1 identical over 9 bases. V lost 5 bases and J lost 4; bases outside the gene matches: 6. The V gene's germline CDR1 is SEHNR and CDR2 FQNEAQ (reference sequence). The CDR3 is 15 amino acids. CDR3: CASSPGDRANQPQHF. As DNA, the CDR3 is TGTGCCAGCAGCCCAGGGGACAGGGCAAATCAGCCCCAGCATTTT.

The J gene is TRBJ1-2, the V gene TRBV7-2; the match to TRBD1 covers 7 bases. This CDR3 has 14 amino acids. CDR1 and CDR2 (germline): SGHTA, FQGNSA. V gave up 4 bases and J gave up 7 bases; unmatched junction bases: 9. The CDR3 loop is CASSSGGGYFGYTF. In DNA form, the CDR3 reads TGTGCCAGCAGCTCAGGGGGTGGGTACTTTGGCTACACCTTC.

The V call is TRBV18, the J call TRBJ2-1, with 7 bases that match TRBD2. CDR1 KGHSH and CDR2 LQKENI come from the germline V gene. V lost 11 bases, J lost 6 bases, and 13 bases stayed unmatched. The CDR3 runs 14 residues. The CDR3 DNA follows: TGTGCCCAGCTGTCCTTGGGAGGGGTCAATGAGCAGTTCTTC. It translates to CAQLSLGGVNEQFF.

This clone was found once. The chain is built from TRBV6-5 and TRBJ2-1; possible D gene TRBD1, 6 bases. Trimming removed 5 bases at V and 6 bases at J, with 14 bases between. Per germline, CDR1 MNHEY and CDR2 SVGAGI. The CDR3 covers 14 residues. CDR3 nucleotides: TGTGCCAGCAGTCCAGCAGGGGTGGGCAATGAGCAGTTCTTC. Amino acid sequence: CASSPAGVGNEQFF.

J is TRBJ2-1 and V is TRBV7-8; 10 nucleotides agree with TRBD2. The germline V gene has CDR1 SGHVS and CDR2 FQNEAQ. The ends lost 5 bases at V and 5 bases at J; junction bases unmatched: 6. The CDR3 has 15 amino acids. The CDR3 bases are TGTGCCAGCAGCATTTTTAGCGGGGGGCACAATGAGCAGTTCTTC. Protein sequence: CASSIFSGGHNEQFF.

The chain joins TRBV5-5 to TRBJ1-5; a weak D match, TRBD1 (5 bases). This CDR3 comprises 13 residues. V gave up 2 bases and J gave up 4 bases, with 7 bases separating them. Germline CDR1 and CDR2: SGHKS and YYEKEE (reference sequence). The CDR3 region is CASSLQANQPQHF. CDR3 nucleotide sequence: TGTGCCAGCAGCTTACAGGCGAATCAGCCCCAGCATTTT.